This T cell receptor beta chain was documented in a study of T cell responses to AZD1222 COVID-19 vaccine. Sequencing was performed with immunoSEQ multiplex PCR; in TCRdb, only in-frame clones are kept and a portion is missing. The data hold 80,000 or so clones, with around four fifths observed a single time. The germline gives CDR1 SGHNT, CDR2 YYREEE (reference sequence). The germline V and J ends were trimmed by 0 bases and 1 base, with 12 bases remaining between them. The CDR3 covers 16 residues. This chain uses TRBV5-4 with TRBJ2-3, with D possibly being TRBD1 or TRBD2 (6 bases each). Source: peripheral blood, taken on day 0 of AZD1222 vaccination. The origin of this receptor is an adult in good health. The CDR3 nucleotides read TGTGCCAGCAGCTTGGCCGGGGGCGGGGGCACAGATACGCAGTATTTT. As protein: CASSLAGGGGTDTQYF.